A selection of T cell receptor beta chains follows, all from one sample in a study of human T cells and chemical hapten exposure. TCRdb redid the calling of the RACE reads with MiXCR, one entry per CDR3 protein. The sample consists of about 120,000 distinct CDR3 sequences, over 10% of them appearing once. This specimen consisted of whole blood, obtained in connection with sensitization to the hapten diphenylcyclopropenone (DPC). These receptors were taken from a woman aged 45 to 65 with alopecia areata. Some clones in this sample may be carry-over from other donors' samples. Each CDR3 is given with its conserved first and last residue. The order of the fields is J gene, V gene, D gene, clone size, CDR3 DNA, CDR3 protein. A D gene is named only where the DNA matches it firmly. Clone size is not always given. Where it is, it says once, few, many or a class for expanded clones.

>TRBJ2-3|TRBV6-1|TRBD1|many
TGTGCCAGCAGTGAAAGGGGACAGGGAAGGCCAGATACGCAGTATTTT
CASSERGQGRPDTQYF
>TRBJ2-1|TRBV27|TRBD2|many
TGTGCCAGCAGTTTTTCCCCCGACCCCGGGGGGGTCTCCTACAATGAGCAGTTCTTC
CASSFSPDPGGVSYNEQFF
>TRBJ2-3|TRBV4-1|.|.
TGCGCCAGCAGCCAAGATCGTTTCCAGGGTTTCACAGATACGCAGTATTTT
CASSQDRFQGFTDTQYF
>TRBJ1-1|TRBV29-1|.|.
TGCAGCGTTGAGACCAGCCTGAACACTGAAGCTTTCTTT
CSVETSLNTEAFF
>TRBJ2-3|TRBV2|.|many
TGTGCCAGCAGGGGGGCCCGCACAGATACGCAGTATTTT
CASRGARTDTQYF
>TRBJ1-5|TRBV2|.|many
TGTGCCAGCAGTTTTCGACCCATTCATCAGCCCCAGCATTTT
CASSFRPIHQPQHF
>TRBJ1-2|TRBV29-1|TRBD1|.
TGCAGCGTTGACCGGCCCCGACAGGGATACTACTATGGCTACACCTTC
CSVDRPRQGYYYGYTF
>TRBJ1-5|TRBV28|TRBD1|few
TGTGCCAGCAGTTTTCTTCGGGTTTACGGACAGGGGTCCGGTCATCAGCCCCAGCATTTT
CASSFLRVYGQGSGHQPQHF
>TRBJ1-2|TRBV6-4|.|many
TGTGCCAGCAGTGACTCGGATGCGGCAGGGGACTATGGCTACACCTTC
CASSDSDAAGDYGYTF
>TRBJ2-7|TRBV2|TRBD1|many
TGTGCCAGCCACATAGACAGGGCGTTCTACGAGCAGTACTTC
CASHIDRAFYEQYF
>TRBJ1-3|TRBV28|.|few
TGTGCCAGCAGTTTGCCTCTGTGGGGGTTCTCTGGAAACACCATATATTTT
CASSLPLWGFSGNTIYF
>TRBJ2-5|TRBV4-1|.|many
TGCGCCAGCAGCCAAGACGACCCAGGCAGCAGCCAAGAGACCCAGTACTTC
CASSQDDPGSSQETQYF
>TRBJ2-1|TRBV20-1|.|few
TGCAGTGCTAGTGGCCGGACCTACAATGAGCAGTTCTTC
CSASGRTYNEQFF
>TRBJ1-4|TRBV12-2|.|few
TGTGCAACGCCCCGGTGCGTGCTGGAAAAACTGTTTTTT
CATPRCVLEKLFF
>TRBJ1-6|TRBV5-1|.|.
TGCGCCAGCAGCTTGGCCGGGGCCGTCGGAGGGAATTCACCCCTCCACTTT
CASSLAGAVGGNSPLHF
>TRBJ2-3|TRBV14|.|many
TGTGCCAGCAGCCCTACCACAGATACGCAGTATTTT
CASSPTTDTQYF
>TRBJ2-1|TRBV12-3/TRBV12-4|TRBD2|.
TGTGCCAGCAGTCGTCAACTAGCGGGAGCAGGGAATGAGCAGTTCTTC
CASSRQLAGAGNEQFF
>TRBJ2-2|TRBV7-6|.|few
TGTGCCAGCAAGCTGTCCGGGGAGCTGTTTTTT
CASKLSGELFF
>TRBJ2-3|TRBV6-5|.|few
TGTGCCAGCAGTTACTCTCCGACGGGTTTCACAGATACGCAGTATTTT
CASSYSPTGFTDTQYF
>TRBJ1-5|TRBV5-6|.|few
TGTGCCAGCAGCGACGGACAGTTCAATCAGCCCCAGCATTTT
CASSDGQFNQPQHF
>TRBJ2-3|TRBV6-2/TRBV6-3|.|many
TGTGCCAGCAAGTCTTCAATGCCGGCCCCCCCCACAGATACGCAGTATTTT
CASKSSMPAPPTDTQYF
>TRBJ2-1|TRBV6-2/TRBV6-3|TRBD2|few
TGTGCCAGCAGTTTGACTAGCTCCAAAGTCGAGCAGTTCTTC
CASSLTSSKVEQFF
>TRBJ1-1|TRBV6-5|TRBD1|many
TGTGCCAGCAGTCGGACAGGCCTCTTACACACTGAAGCTTTCTTT
CASSRTGLLHTEAFF
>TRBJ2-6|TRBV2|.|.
TGTGCCACCGGCAGGGGGGCGTCATCTGGGGCCAACGTCCTGACTTTC
CATGRGASSGANVLTF
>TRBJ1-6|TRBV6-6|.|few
TGTGCCAGCAGTTCCGCCGCGAAGACCTATAATTCACCCCTCCACTTT
CASSSAAKTYNSPLHF
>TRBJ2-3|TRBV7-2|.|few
TGTGCCAGCAGCTTAGCAGGGGGGAGTTACGTTACGCAGTATTTT
CASSLAGGSYVTQYF